This T cell receptor beta chain was captured in a study of Ad26.COV2.S vaccination and SARS-CoV-2 variants. Findings and caveats of the study: Vaccine recipients surpassed placebo recipients in spike-specific TCR breadth.

Comments on this clone: The antigen is undetermined.

Germline trimming cut 0 bases from V and 5 bases from J; bases unmatched to any gene: 10. The CDR3 loop spans 19 amino acids. The germline V gene has CDR1 SGHNT and CDR2 YYREEE (reference sequence). The data were produced by immunoSEQ multiplex PCR, yet TCRdb's version contains in-frame clones alone and is incomplete. The sample holds roughly 180,000 clones, approximately 88% seen once. V and J are TRBV5-4 and TRBJ2-5, with 16 bases matching TRBD2. The sequence was collected from a human donor who had recovered from COVID-19. Sample: peripheral blood, taken after recovery from COVID-19. CDR3 residues: CASSLGRTGLAGGLETQYF. The DNA of the CDR3 is TGTGCCAGCAGCTTGGGCCGGACGGGACTAGCGGGGGGGTTGGAGACCCAGTACTTC.